This T cell receptor (beta chain) appears in the sequencing data of a study of T cells in tuberculosis listed by TCRdb under 2018. Looking at the study overall: In the study, CD1B tetramers and high-throughput TCR immunosequencing were combined to characterize T cells specific for the mycobacterial lipid antigen glucose monomycolate (GMM). Study-wide conclusions, independent of this receptor: T cells binding the CD1B-GMM tetramer with low affinity may have been missed by the stringent sort gate.

Regarding this clone: Base quality data are lacking; no much larger clone is found one base away.

Because TCR-alpha and TCR-beta chains were sequenced unpaired, no information on chain pairing was available. The immunoSEQ multiplex PCR assay was used to generate TCR libraries, with TCR-beta and/or TCR-alpha/delta assays applied to each sample. The Illumina high-throughput platform was used to sequence the amplified TCR libraries. The published analysis was carried out like this. Clustering and dimensionality reduction relied on pairwise TCRdist distances among GMM-specific receptors from T cells that were either sorted ex vivo or expanded in vitro. Sequence motifs defined by gene usage and CDR3 content were tested for enrichment in tetramer-positive versus tetramer-negative populations. What TCRdb holds here is the immuneACCESS table cut down to in-frame rearrangements. Part of the clones is not present; checked against another copy, under half of the missing clones reflect an unresolved V gene, and the others are unexplained. The DNA gave D and trimming, while V, J and clone size come from that table. In all, the sample holds 85,000 to 90,000 clones, and roughly 88% of those were seen once. The ten most abundant clones make up about 1.9% of the sample.

Including cysteine and phenylalanine, the CDR3 has 17 amino acids. The entry retains the CDR3 DNA only, 51 bases that are in frame from base 1. V has 5 bases trimmed and J has 3 bases trimmed; junction bases matching no gene number 12. The CDR1 and CDR2 encoded by the germline V gene (reference sequence) are LNHDA and SQIVND. PBMC were thawed, rested overnight, stained with a GMM-loaded CD1B tetramer, a Live/Dead dye and anti-CD3, and then sorted on a FACS Aria II. CD1B tetramers were loaded with C32 glucose monomycolate purified from Rhodococcus equi. Before cryopreservation, the PBMC used for tetramer sorting had been depleted of CD14-expressing monocytes as part of a separate study. From each donor, about 100,000 tetramer-negative cells were sorted and analyzed together with the tetramer-positive cells. GMM-loaded CD1B tetramers were used to sort antigen-specific T cells from several healthy South African adults.

The receptor comes from an adult woman with latent tuberculosis. This receptor chain uses TRBV19 and TRBJ1-5; 8 bases in the junction line up with TRBD1. The sample comprised CD1b-GMM tetramer-negative cells sorted from PBMCs. Read against the paper, the sample's cell subset or site label means: T cells not binding CD1B-GMM tetramer, sorted from same donor. CDR3 loop: CASSPLGTGQLNQPQHF. The nucleotide sequence is given as TGTGCCAGTAGTCCATTGGGGACAGGCCAACTCAATCAGCCCCAGCATTTT.